This T cell receptor (beta chain) appears in the sequencing data of a study of cytomegalovirus exposure and HLA in healthy donors. Findings of the study overall: Association of a missense DCLRE1C variant with TCR beta V- and J-gene trimming was reported in a later analysis. Many donors carried some public TCRs, although rarity characterized most TCR sequences. Accurate HLA-A and HLA-B prediction from TCR beta sequences was reported for most subjects.

About this clone itself: As yet, its antigen is unknown.

Germline-derived CDR1 and CDR2 are SQVTM and ANQGSEA. The CDR3 is 14 amino acids. V shed 1 base and J shed 3 bases, with 11 bases lying between them. The PCR had 60 Vbeta and 13 Jbeta primers. Assay: immunoSEQ multiplex PCR; the TCRdb copy retains only in-frame clones and omits some. The table has under 200,000 clones, around 80% seen once. Sequencing was done on a sample of PBMCs. The chain carries TRBV29-1 and TRBJ2-3; D perhaps matches TRBD1 (5 bases). The source is a man aged 35 to 55 in good health and CMV-seropositive. CDR3 nucleotide sequence: TGCAGCGTTGAAGCGACAGTTAGGACAGATACGCAGTATTTT. Its protein is CSVEATVRTDTQYF.